This paragraph reports one T cell receptor beta chain. Trimming cost V 5 bases and J 4 bases; bases outside gene matches: 10. This CDR3 spans 16 amino acids. In germline, CDR1 is MNHEY, CDR2 SMNVEV (reference sequence). The PCR contained 60 Vbeta and 13 Jbeta primers. Only in-frame clones appear in the TCRdb table, and some are missing; sequencing was by immunoSEQ multiplex PCR. This table holds roughly 180,000 clones, around three quarters found once. The record originates from a study of cytomegalovirus exposure and HLA in healthy donors. The sample was PBMCs. The receptor was derived from a woman aged 25 to 39 in good health and CMV-seropositive. The chain has TRBV27 and TRBJ1-2, with 10 bases identical to TRBD1. CDR3 protein: CASSPWTGGVPYGYTF. The CDR3 region has the DNA TGTGCCAGCAGTCCTTGGACAGGGGGGGTTCCCTATGGCTACACCTTC.